This TCR beta chain was recovered during a study of beta chain features in type 1 diabetes. Expressed TCRB transcripts were sequenced because the entire RNA isolate underwent reverse transcription. Roughly 3.57 million reads on average were seen across naive, central memory and regulatory T cell samples. The data were produced by immunoSEQ multiplex PCR, yet TCRdb's version contains in-frame clones alone and is incomplete. Among around 500,000 clones listed, around 28% were seen once. One heparinised draw of blood, averaging around 100 mL, came from each donor. CDR1 is SNHLY, CDR2 FYNNEI, per germline. The CDR3 is 13 residues long. Trimming at V came to 9 bases and at J to 7 bases, leaving 6 bases not matched to a gene.

The sample consisted of naive CD4+ T cells from blood. The source is a man aged 18 to 30 in good health. The gene calls are TRBV2 and TRBJ2-7; 13 bases are a match to TRBD2. The CDR3 DNA sequence: TGTGCCAGTGGACTAGCGGGAGTGAGTGAGCAGTACTTC. It encodes CASGLAGVSEQYF.